These T cell receptor beta chains were read from a single sample in a study of cytomegalovirus exposure and HLA in healthy donors. The repertoire was sequenced with immunoSEQ multiplex PCR; TCRdb's copy has only in-frame clones and lacks some. This table holds some 260,000 clones, about 90% found once. The specimen was PBMCs. These receptors came from a young man in good health and CMV-seropositive. The CDR3 runs from the conserved cysteine through the conserved F or W. The order of the fields is clone size, V gene, J gene, D gene, CDR3 DNA, CDR3 protein. D genes are given only for firm matches. Size tells how often a clone was seen (once, few, many) or the class of an expanded clone, and some rows leave it out.

-	TRBV28	TRBJ2-4	TRBD2	TGTGCCAGCCACGGGGGGGCCGTAGCCAAAAACATTCAGTACTTC	CASHGGAVAKNIQYF
-	TRBV29-1	TRBJ2-3	-	TGCAGCGCCGCCCCCCTTGGGGGAGATACGCAGTATTTT	CSAAPLGGDTQYF
-	TRBV5-1	TRBJ2-3	-	TGCGCCAGCAGCAGGTCCGGCACAGATACGCAGTATTTT	CASSRSGTDTQYF
-	TRBV5-1	TRBJ2-7	-	TGCGCCAGCAGCGGCGCACAGGGATCCTACGAGCAGTACTTC	CASSGAQGSYEQYF
-	TRBV2	TRBJ2-5	-	TGTGCCAGCGGGGCGGGTTACGGAGAGACCCAGTACTTC	CASGAGYGETQYF
-	TRBV9	TRBJ2-1	TRBD2	TGTGCCAGCAGCGTAACTAGCGGTAATGAGCAGTTCTTC	CASSVTSGNEQFF
once	TRBV4-3	TRBJ2-2	-	TGCGCCAGCAGCCAAGGGGCAGTTAACACCGGGGAGCTGTTTTTT	CASSQGAVNTGELFF
once	TRBV28	TRBJ1-5	-	TGTGCCAGCAGTTTGGGAGACAGGAGCAATCAGCCCCAGCATTTT	CASSLGDRSNQPQHF
-	TRBV4-2	TRBJ2-2	TRBD2	TGTGCCAGCAGCCAGTGGACTAGCGGGGTACGTGGGGAGCTGTTTTTT	CASSQWTSGVRGELFF
-	TRBV30	TRBJ2-7	-	TGTGCCTGGAGTGCTGCAGACCCAAGGCAGTACTTC	CAWSAADPRQYF
-	TRBV2	TRBJ1-2	-	TGTGCCAGCAGTGCGGTGGTAGGGCCTCGTGGCTACACCTTC	CASSAVVGPRGYTF
once	TRBV18	TRBJ2-4	-	TGTGCCAGCTCACCGATGGGTCCCAAAAACATTCAGTACTTC	CASSPMGPKNIQYF
-	TRBV5-1	TRBJ2-1	TRBD1	TGCGCCAGCAGCTTGGAGGGACAGGGGACGGAGGAGCAGTTCTTC	CASSLEGQGTEEQFF
-	TRBV5-1	TRBJ2-1	-	TGCGCCAGCAGCACCGCTCAGATGGAAAACAATGAGCAGTTCTTC	CASSTAQMENNEQFF
once	TRBV30	TRBJ1-3	-	TGTGCCTGGAGTTTTCTCGGAAACACCATATATTTT	CAWSFLGNTIYF
few	TRBV7-9	TRBJ2-7	-	TGTGCCAGCAGCTTAGCGAGCAGGGGAAACGAGCAGTACTTC	CASSLASRGNEQYF
-	TRBV2	TRBJ1-2	-	TGTGCCAGCAGGGAAGCAGGGAGTGGCTACACCTTC	CASREAGSGYTF
-	TRBV5-1	TRBJ2-1	TRBD2	TGCGCCAGCAGCTTGGGTAGCGGGAGCTACAATGAGCAGTTCTTC	CASSLGSGSYNEQFF
-	TRBV9	TRBJ2-5	-	TGTGCCAGCAGCGTAGAAGCGTCAGAGGGAGAGACCCAGTACTTC	CASSVEASEGETQYF
-	TRBV28	TRBJ1-1	-	TGTGCCAGCAGTTCGATTGGGATGAACACTGAAGCTTTCTTT	CASSSIGMNTEAFF
once	TRBV6-5	TRBJ2-1	TRBD1	TGTGCCAGCAGTTACGAGGGGACAGCTGAGTTCTTC	CASSYEGTAEFF
-	TRBV29-1	TRBJ1-1	-	TGCAGCGCGGGGCCGGGGGCCTACGGGACTGAAGCTTTCTTT	CSAGPGAYGTEAFF
-	TRBV30	TRBJ1-5	-	TGTGCCTGGAGTGTAGACGGGGGACCCAATCAGCCCCAGCATTTT	CAWSVDGGPNQPQHF
-	TRBV5-6	TRBJ2-5	-	TGTGCCAGCAGCCTGTGGGAAGAGGCGGAGACCCAGTACTTC	CASSLWEEAETQYF
-	TRBV7-2	TRBJ2-1	-	TGTGCCAGCAGCTTAGGGGCAGGAAGCTCCTACAATGAGCAGTTCTTC	CASSLGAGSSYNEQFF
-	TRBV10-1	TRBJ2-7	-	TGCGCCAGCAGTCAGGATATACGAGGCGAGCAGTACTTC	CASSQDIRGEQYF
-	TRBV25-1	TRBJ2-7	-	TGTGCCAGCAGTGAATATCACGAGCAGTACTTC	CASSEYHEQYF
-	TRBV27	TRBJ2-2	-	TGTGCCAGCAGTCCAGGACTGAACACCGGGGAGCTGTTTTTT	CASSPGLNTGELFF
-	TRBV2	TRBJ2-7	TRBD1	TGTGCCAGCAGTGAAGGGGACAGCCGATTCTCCTACGAGCAGTACTTC	CASSEGDSRFSYEQYF
-	TRBV19	TRBJ2-7	TRBD1	TGTGCCAGTAGTATGGGGACAGGAGACCCTTACGAGCAGTACTTC	CASSMGTGDPYEQYF
-	TRBV29-1	TRBJ1-2	TRBD1	TGCAGCGTTGAAAAAGGACAGGGGGTGGGCGGCTACACCTTC	CSVEKGQGVGGYTF
-	TRBV5-4	TRBJ2-7	-	TGTGCCAGCAGCTTCGGGACACACTACGAGCAGTACTTC	CASSFGTHYEQYF
-	TRBV19	TRBJ2-7	-	TGTGCCAGTAGTATAGGGGACCGAGACAGTAGCGAGCAGTACTTC	CASSIGDRDSSEQYF
-	TRBV29-1	TRBJ2-1	-	TGCAGCGTTGCAACCTACTACAATGAGCAGTTCTTC	CSVATYYNEQFF
-	TRBV7-9	TRBJ1-1	-	TGTGCCAGCAGCTTAATAGTGAGCACTGAAGCTTTCTTT	CASSLIVSTEAFF
-	TRBV28	TRBJ1-2	-	TGTGCCAGCAGTCCTGACAGCAACTATGGCTACACCTTC	CASSPDSNYGYTF
-	TRBV15	TRBJ2-2	-	TGTGCCACCAGCAGAGCATCGGACACCGGGGAGCTGTTTTTT	CATSRASDTGELFF
-	TRBV7-9	TRBJ1-1	-	TGTGCCAGCAGCTTACAGGGCCTTGGGAACACTGAAGCTTTCTTT	CASSLQGLGNTEAFF
few	TRBV7-3	TRBJ1-1	-	TGTGCCAGCAGCCTAGGACAGAACACTGAAGCTTTCTTT	CASSLGQNTEAFF
-	TRBV7-6	TRBJ2-1	TRBD1	TGTGCCAGCAGCCGAGACAGGGGGCCAGATGAGCAGTTCTTC	CASSRDRGPDEQFF
-	TRBV9	TRBJ2-7	TRBD2	TGTGCCAGCAGCGTAACGGCGGGAGAATACGAGCAGTACTTC	CASSVTAGEYEQYF
-	TRBV11-3	TRBJ2-3	-	TGTGCCAGCAGCTTGTGGGGCACAGATACGCAGTATTTT	CASSLWGTDTQYF
once	TRBV5-6	TRBJ2-7	TRBD1	TGTGCCAGCAGCAGGAGACAGGGGGCGAGCTCCTACGAGCAGTACTTC	CASSRRQGASSYEQYF
-	TRBV28	TRBJ2-7	-	TGTGCCAGCAGTTTACGGACTCTTGTCAGTGAGCAGTACTTC	CASSLRTLVSEQYF
-	TRBV27	TRBJ2-1	TRBD2	TGTGCCAGCAGTTTACTTAGGGCTAGCGGGAGTAGTAGGGATGAGCAGTTCTTC	CASSLLRASGSSRDEQFF
-	TRBV2	TRBJ2-2	TRBD1	TGTGCCAGCACCCGACAGGGCCACACCGGGGAGCTGTTTTTT	CASTRQGHTGELFF